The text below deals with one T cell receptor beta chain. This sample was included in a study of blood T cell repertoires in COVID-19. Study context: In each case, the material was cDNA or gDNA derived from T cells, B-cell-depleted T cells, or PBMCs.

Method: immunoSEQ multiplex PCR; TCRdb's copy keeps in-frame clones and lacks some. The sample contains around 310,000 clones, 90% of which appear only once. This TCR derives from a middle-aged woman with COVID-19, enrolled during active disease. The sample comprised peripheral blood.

CDR3 amino acids: CASSLETGGNSPLHF. CDR3 coding DNA: TGTGCCAGCAGCTTAGAGACAGGGGGCAATTCACCCCTCCACTTT. The rearrangement links TRBV11-2 to TRBJ1-6; 10 bases agree with TRBD1. Germline lookup yields CDR1 SGHAT and CDR2 FQNNGV. The CDR3 extends over 15 amino acids. J gave up 7 bases and V 0 bases, and 0 bases lay outside the gene matches.